This T cell receptor beta chain was recorded in a study of T cell responses to AZD1222 COVID-19 vaccine. Findings and limits, study-wide: Clonal diversity was possibly underestimated; the donors were predominantly white British and more often female. Two AZD1222 doses significantly raised spike-specific TCR breadth and depth over controls. The study sampled repertoires only after the peak T cell response. Spike was spanned by vaccine-associated CD4 TCRs, with dominance at 160-218 and 743-854.

Regarding this clone: The antigen is not known.

The data were produced by immunoSEQ multiplex PCR, yet TCRdb's version contains in-frame clones alone and is incomplete. The table has 110,000 to 150,000 clones, 85% to 95% seen once; the top ten hold over 8%. The CDR3 totals 15 residues. Trimming removed 5 bases from V and 4 bases from J; junction bases left unmatched: 9. CDR1 is SNHLY, CDR2 FYNNEI, per germline. The sample in question was peripheral blood, obtained on day 0 of AZD1222 vaccination. The sequence derives from an adult in good health. The J gene is TRBJ2-7, the V gene TRBV2, with TRBD1 matching over 9 bases. CDR3 nucleotide sequence: TGTGCCAGCAGTCACCCCGGGACAGGGAATTACGAGCAGTACTTC. Translation: CASSHPGTGNYEQYF.